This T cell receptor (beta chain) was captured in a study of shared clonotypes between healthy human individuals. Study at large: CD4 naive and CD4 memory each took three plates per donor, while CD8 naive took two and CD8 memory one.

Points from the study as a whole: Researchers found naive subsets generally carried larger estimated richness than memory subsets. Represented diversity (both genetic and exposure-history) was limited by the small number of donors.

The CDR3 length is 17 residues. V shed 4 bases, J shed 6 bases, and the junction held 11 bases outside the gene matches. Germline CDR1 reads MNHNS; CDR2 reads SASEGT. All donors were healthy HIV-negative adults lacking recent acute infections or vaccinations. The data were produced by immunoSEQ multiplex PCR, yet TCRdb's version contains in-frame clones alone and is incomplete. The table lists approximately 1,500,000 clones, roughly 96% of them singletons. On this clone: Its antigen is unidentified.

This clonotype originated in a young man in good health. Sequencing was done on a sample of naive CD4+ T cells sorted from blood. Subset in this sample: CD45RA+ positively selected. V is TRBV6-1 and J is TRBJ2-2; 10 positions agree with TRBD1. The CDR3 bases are TGTGCCAGCAGTGCCCTGACCGGGACAGGGGCGGCCGGGGAGCTGTTTTTT. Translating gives CASSALTGTGAAGELFF.